The TCR beta chain under discussion was sequenced for a study of T-cell memory formation after mild COVID-19. Study information: TCR clustering was largely donor specific. Overall study results and limits: Later expanders leaned CD4+, whereas clones that contracted between day 15 and 85 were balanced CD4/CD8. Nothing showed for sure that second-wave clones peaking on day 37 were SARS-CoV-2 specific.

This clonotype has a handful of counts. Its antigen is unidentified. TCRdb ran MiXCR on the 5' RACE reads and lists one entry per CDR3 protein. The table has 450,000 to 650,000 distinct CDR3 sequences, roughly 22% seen once. Germline CDR1 and CDR2: SQVTM and ANQGSEA. V gave up 2 bases and J gave up 1 base, with 10 bases separating them. The CDR3 length is 14 residues. The sequenced sample consisted of PBMCs or a T cell subset sorted from them (not recorded which). The chain joins TRBV29-1 to TRBJ2-3; D is unclear. The clonotype comes from an adult woman who had mild COVID-19 (a few samples of this study predate the infection). Cell type and time point are not known. The CDR3 nucleotides are TGCAGCGTTGAAAAGGGTCGAGGCACAGATACGCAGTATTTT. This sequence encodes CSVEKGRGTDTQYF.